This note documents a single T cell receptor (beta chain) sequence. The protocol was immunoSEQ multiplex PCR, while the TCRdb copy is restricted to in-frame clones and leaves out a portion. The sample lists some 45,000 clones, 87% occurring once. The CDR3 extends over 14 amino acids. Germline V gene sequence: CDR1 MDHEN, CDR2 SYDVKM. V was pared by 5 bases and J by 1 base, with 4 bases of the junction left unmatched. The data were obtained in a study of blood T cell repertoires in COVID-19. At the level of the study: The origin of the acute and convalescent COVID-19 samples was the United States, Italy and Spain. T cells, B-cell-depleted T cells, or PBMCs provided the cDNA or gDNA that served as material.

This sequence originates from a man in his sixties with active COVID-19. The chain links TRBV28 to TRBJ2-5; 7 bases align to TRBD2. The source material was peripheral blood. The CDR3, as DNA: TGTGCCAGCAGTAACCTAGCGGTCCAAGAGACCCAGTACTTC. The encoded protein is CASSNLAVQETQYF.